Detailed here is one T cell receptor beta chain. Its antigen is not known. The record originates from a study of shared clonotypes between healthy human individuals. Turning to the study itself: With ages of 18 to 49, the donors were a couple of women and a few men. Overall study results and limits: Naive CD4 clonotypes overlapped across a few donors at about 5.3%. Researchers found naive subsets generally carried larger estimated richness than memory subsets.

Germline V gene lookup returns CDR1 GTSNPN and CDR2 SVGIG (reference sequence). Germline trimming cut 6 bases from V and 0 bases from J; bases unmatched to any gene: 10. This CDR3 is built from 16 residues. Sequencing was performed with immunoSEQ multiplex PCR; in TCRdb, only in-frame clones are kept and a portion is missing. The repertoire has around 2,000,000 clones, approximately 94% of them found once; the top ten carry 1.7%. CD8 cells classed as naive were CD45RO-negative and positively selected for CCR7, excluding terminally differentiated effector memory CD45RA+ cells. The donors, healthy adults who were HIV-negative, had experienced no recent acute infections or vaccinations.

Sequenced: naive CD8+ T cells from PBMCs. This sequence joins TRBV30 and TRBJ2-1; TRBD2 aligns across 8 bases. This receptor was taken from a young man in good health. Some clones in this sample may be carry-over from other donors' samples. CDR3 sequence reads: CACFALAEGSYNEQFF. CDR3 in DNA: TGTGCCTGTTTCGCACTAGCGGAAGGCTCCTACAATGAGCAGTTCTTC.